This T cell receptor (beta chain) was obtained from a study of beta chain features in type 1 diabetes. In the study overall: Cell yields, gender and age were comparable in patients and healthy donors. Study conclusions and caveats: The naive, central memory and Treg TCRB repertoires looked more alike in patients than they did in healthy donors. Significant though moderate, a shortening of TCRB CDR3s appeared in all four CD4+ subsets of Type 1 diabetes patients.

V dropped 0 bases and J dropped 5 bases, with 14 bases sitting between them. The germline V gene has CDR1 SGDLS and CDR2 YYNGEE. The CDR3 contains 15 residues. Reverse transcription of all isolated RNA meant that expressed TCRB transcripts were sequenced. Mean read depth for naive, central memory and regulatory T cell samples was approximately 3.57 million reads. Repertoires were generated with immunoSEQ multiplex PCR, while TCRdb's copy carries only in-frame clones and drops some. The sample holds 450,000 to 600,000 clones; 30% are singletons and the top ten take 0.05% to 0.07%. This clone was detected a few times. As yet, its antigen is unknown.

J is TRBJ2-5 and V is TRBV9; no definite D call. This clonotype originated in a man aged 18 to 30 in good health. The sample comprised naive CD4+ T cells from blood. The CDR3 protein is CASSVDATRIETQYF. The CDR3, as DNA: TGTGCCAGCAGCGTAGATGCGACCCGTATCGAGACCCAGTACTTC. Full variable domain (remainder filled in from reference TRBV9 and TRBJ2-5): DSGVTQTPKHLITATGQRVTLRCSPRSGDLSVYWYQQSLDQGLQFLIQYYNGEERAKGNILERFSAQQFPDLHSELNLSSLELGDSALYFCASSVDATRIETQYFGPGTRLLVL.